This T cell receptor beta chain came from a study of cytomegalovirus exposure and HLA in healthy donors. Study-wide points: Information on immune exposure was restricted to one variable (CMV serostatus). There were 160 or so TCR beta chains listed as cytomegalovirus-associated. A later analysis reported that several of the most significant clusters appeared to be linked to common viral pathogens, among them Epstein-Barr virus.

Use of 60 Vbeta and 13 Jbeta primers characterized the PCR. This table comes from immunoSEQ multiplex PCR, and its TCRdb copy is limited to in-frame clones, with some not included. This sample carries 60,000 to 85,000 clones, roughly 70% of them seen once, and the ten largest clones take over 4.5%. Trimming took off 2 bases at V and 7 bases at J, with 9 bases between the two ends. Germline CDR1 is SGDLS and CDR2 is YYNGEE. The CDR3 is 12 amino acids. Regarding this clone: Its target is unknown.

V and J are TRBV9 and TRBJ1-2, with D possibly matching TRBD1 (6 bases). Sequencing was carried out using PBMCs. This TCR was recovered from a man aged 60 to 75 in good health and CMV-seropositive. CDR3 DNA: TGTGCCAGCAGCGTCACACAGGGTGGCTACACCTTC. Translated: CASSVTQGGYTF.